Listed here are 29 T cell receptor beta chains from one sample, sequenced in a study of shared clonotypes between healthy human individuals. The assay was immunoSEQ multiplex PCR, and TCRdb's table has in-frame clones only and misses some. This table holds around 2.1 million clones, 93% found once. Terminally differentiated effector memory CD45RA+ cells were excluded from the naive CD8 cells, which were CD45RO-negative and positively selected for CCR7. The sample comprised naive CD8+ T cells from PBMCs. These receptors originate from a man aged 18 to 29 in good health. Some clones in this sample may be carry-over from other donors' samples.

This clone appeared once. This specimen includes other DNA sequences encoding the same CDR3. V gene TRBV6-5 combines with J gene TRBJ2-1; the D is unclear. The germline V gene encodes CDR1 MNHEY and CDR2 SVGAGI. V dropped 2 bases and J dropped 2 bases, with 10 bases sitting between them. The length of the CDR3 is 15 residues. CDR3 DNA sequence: TGTGCCAGCAGTTACAGTGGCTCTCCCTACAATGAGCAGTTCTTC. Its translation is CASSYSGSPYNEQFF.

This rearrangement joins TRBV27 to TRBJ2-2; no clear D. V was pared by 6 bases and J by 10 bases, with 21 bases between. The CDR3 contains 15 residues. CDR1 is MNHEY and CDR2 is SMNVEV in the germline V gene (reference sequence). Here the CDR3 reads CASRLYFGPGLELFF. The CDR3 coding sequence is TGTGCCAGCAGACTCTATTTCGGGCCTGGGTTGGAGCTGTTTTTT.

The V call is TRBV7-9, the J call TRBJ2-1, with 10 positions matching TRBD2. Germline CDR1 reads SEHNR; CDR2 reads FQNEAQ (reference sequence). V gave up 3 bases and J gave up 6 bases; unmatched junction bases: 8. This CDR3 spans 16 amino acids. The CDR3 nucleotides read TGTGCCAGCAGCTTTGATCCCGCTAGCGGGAGCAATGAGCAGTTCTTC. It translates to CASSFDPASGSNEQFF.

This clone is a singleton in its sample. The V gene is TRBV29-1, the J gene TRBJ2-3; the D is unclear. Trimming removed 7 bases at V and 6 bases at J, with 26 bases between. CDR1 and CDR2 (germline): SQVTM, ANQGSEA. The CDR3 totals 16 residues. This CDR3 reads CSAAPPRVTPSDTQYF. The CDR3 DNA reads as TGCAGCGCCGCCCCCCCACGGGTCACCCCCAGCGATACGCAGTATTTT.

The DNA of the CDR3 is TGTGCCAGCACCGGCGGGACGGCCAGCTCTGGGGCCAACGTCCTGACTTTC. Its translation: CASTGGTASSGANVLTF. The chain combines TRBV27 with TRBJ2-6; possibly TRBD2 for D (6 bases). The germline V gene has CDR1 MNHEY and CDR2 SMNVEV (reference sequence). V lost 7 bases and J 0 bases, leaving 16 bases between the germline ends. The CDR3 loop spans 17 amino acids.

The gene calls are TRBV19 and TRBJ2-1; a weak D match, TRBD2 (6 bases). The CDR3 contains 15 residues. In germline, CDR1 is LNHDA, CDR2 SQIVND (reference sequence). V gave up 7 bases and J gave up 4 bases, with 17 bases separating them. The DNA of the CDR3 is TGTGCCAGTACCCCCTCAGCCGGGACTTACAATGAGCAGTTCTTC. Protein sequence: CASTPSAGTYNEQFF. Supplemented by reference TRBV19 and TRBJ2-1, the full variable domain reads DGGITQSPKYLFRKEGQNVTLSCEQNLNHDAMYWYRQDPGQGLRLIYYSQIVNDFQKGDIAEGYSVSREKKESFPLTVTSAQKNPTAFYLCASTPSAGTYNEQFFGPGTRLTVL.

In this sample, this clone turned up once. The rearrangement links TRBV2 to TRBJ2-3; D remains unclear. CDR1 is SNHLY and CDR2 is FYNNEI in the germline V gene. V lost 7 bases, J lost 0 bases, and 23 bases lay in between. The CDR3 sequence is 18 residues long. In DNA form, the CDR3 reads TGTGCCAGCATCCCACAGAGACCTAAGGGCTCTAGCACAGATACGCAGTATTTT. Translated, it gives CASIPQRPKGSSTDTQYF. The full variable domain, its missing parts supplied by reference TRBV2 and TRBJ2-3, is EPEVTQTPSHQVTQMGQEVILRCVPISNHLYFYWYRQILGQKVEFLVSFYNNEISEKSEIFDDQFSVERPDGSNFTLKIRSTKLEDSAMYFCASIPQRPKGSSTDTQYFGPGTRLTVL.

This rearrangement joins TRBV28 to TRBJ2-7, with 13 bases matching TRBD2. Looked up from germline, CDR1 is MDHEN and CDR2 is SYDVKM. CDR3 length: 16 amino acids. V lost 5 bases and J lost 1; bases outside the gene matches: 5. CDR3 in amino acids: CASSPGLAGDSYEQYF. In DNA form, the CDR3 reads TGTGCCAGCAGTCCTGGACTAGCGGGAGATTCCTACGAGCAGTACTTC.

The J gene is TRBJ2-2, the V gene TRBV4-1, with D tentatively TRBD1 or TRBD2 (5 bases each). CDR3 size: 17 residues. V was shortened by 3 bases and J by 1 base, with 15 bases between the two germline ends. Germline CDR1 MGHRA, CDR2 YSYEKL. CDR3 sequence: CASSHQGPPLNTGELFF. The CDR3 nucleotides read TGCGCCAGCAGCCACCAGGGACCGCCCTTGAACACCGGGGAGCTGTTTTTT.

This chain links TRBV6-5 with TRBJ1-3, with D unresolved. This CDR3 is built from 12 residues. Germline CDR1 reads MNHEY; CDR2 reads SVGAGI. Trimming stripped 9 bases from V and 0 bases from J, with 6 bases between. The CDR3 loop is CARIHSGNTIYF. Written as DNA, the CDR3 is TGTGCCAGGATACACTCTGGAAACACCATATATTTT.

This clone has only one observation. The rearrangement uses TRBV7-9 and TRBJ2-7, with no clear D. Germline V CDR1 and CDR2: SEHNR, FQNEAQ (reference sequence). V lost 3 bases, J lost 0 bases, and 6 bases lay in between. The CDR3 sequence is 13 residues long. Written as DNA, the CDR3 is TGTGCCAGCAGCTTTTTATCCTCCTACGAGCAGTACTTC. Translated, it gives CASSFLSSYEQYF.

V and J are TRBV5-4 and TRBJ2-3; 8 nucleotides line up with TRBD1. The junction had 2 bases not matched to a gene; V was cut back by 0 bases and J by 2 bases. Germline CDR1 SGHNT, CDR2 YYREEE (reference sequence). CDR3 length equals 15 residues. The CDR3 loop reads CASSLGTGNTDTQYF. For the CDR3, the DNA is TGTGCCAGCAGCTTGGGGACAGGGAACACAGATACGCAGTATTTT.

CDR3 residues: CASSIGSGGEAFF. The DNA of the CDR3 is TGTGCCAGTAGTATAGGCTCGGGCGGGGAAGCTTTCTTT. J is TRBJ1-1 and V is TRBV19, with unresolved D. The length of the CDR3 is 13 residues. CDR1 and CDR2 (germline): LNHDA, SQIVND (reference sequence). Trimming shortened V by 1 base and J by 8 bases, and 11 bases separated the two germline ends.

As DNA, the CDR3 is TGTGCCAGCAGGTTAAGTCTAGCGGGATTTGACAATGAGCAGTTCTTC. It specifies CASRLSLAGFDNEQFF. The V and J genes are TRBV27 and TRBJ2-1, with 9 bases lining up with TRBD2. The CDR3 has 16 amino acids. V was pared by 6 bases and J by 5 bases, with 11 bases of the junction left unmatched. Per the germline V gene, CDR1 is MNHEY and CDR2 is SMNVEV (reference sequence).

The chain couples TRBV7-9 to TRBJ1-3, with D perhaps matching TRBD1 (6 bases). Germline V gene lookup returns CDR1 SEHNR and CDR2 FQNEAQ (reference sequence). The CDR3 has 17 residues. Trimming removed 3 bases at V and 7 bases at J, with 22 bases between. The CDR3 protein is CASSFPNGDIRGNTIYF. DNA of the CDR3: TGTGCCAGCAGCTTCCCCAACGGGGACATAAGGGGGAACACCATATATTTT.

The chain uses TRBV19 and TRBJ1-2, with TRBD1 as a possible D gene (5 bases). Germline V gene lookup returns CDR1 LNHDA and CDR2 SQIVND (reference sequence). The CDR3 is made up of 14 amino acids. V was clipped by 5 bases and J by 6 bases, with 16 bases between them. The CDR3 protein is CASSPRGPLDGYTF. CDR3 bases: TGTGCCAGTAGTCCAAGGGGACCCCTTGATGGCTACACCTTC.

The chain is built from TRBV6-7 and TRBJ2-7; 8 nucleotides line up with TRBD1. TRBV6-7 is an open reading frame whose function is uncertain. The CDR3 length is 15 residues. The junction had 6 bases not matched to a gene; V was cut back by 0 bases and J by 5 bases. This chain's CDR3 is CASSYSGQGEDEQYF. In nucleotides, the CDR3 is TGTGCCAGCAGTTACTCCGGACAGGGAGAGGACGAGCAGTACTTC.

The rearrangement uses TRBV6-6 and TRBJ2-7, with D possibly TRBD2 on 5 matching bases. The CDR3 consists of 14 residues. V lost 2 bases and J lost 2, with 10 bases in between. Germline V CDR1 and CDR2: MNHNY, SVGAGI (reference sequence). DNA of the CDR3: TGTGCCAGCAGTTACCGCGACTATGCCTACGAGCAGTACTTC. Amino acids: CASSYRDYAYEQYF.

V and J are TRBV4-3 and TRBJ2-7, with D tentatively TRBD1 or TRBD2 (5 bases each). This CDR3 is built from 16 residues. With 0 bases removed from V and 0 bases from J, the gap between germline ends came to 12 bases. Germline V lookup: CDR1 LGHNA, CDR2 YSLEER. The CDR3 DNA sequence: TGCGCCAGCAGCCAAGAGAAAACGGGGCCCTCCTACGAGCAGTACTTC. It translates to CASSQEKTGPSYEQYF.

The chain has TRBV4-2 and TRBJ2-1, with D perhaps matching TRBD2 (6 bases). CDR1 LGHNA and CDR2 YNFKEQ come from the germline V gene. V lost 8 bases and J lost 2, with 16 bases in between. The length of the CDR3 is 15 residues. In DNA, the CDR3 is TGTGCCAGCGGAGAGCGGAGGGAGACCTACAATGAGCAGTTCTTC. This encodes CASGERRETYNEQFF.

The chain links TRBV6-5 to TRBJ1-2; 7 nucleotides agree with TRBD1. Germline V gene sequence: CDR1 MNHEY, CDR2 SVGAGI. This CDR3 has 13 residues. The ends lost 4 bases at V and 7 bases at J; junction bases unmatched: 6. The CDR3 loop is CASSSDRAGGYTF. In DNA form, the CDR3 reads TGTGCCAGCAGTTCTGACAGGGCCGGTGGCTACACCTTC.

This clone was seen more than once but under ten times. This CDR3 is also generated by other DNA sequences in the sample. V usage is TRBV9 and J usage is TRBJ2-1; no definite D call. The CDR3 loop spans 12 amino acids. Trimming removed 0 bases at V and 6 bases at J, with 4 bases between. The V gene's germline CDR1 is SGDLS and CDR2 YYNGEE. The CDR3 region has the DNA TGTGCCAGCAGCGTAGTGGTCAATGAGCAGTTCTTC. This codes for CASSVVVNEQFF.

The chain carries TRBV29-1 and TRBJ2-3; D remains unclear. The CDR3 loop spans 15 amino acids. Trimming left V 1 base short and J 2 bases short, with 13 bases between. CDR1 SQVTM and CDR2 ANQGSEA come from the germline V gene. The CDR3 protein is CSVEVGWGYTDTQYF. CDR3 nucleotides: TGCAGCGTTGAAGTAGGGTGGGGTTACACAGATACGCAGTATTTT.

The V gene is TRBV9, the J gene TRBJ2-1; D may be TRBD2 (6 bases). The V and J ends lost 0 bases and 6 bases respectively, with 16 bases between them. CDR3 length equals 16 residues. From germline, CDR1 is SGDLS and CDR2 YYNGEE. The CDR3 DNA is TGTGCCAGCAGCGTAGGGGTAGCGGAACCGATCAATGAGCAGTTCTTC. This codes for CASSVGVAEPINEQFF.

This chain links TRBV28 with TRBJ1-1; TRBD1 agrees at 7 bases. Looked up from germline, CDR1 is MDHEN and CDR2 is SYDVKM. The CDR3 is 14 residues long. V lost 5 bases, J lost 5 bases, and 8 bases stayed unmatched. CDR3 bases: TGTGCCAGCAGTATTCAGGGGGAAGAGACTGAAGCTTTCTTT. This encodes CASSIQGEETEAFF.

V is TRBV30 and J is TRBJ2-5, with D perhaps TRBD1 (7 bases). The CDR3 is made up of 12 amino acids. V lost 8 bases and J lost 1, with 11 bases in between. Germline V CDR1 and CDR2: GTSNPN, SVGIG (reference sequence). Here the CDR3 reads CARQGLQETQYF. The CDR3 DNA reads TGTGCCAGACAGGGACTCCAAGAGACCCAGTACTTC.

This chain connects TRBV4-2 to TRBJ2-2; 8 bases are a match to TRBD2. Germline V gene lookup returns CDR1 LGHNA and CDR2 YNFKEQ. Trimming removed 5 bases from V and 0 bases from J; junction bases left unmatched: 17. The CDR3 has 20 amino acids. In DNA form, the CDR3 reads TGTGCCAGCAGCTCAAGAGAGGTTTCGCTAGCGGGCACGAACACCGGGGAGCTGTTTTTT. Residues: CASSSREVSLAGTNTGELFF.

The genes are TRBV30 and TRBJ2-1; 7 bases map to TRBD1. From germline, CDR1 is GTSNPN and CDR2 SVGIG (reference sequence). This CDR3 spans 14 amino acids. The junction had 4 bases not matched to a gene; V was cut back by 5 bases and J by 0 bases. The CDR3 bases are TGTGCCTGGTGGACAGGAAGCTCCTACAATGAGCAGTTCTTC. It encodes CAWWTGSSYNEQFF.

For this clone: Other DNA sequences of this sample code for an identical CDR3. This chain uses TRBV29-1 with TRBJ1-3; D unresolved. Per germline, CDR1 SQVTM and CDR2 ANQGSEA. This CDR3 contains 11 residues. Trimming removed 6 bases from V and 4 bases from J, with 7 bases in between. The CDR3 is CSVGRGNTIYF. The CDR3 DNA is TGCAGCGTCGGTCGGGGAAACACCATATATTTT.